This TCR beta chain was identified during a study of cytomegalovirus exposure and HLA in healthy donors. Study outcomes and limitations: One later analysis, an examination of the 100 to 150 validation repertoires, found that first-cohort TCR clusters tended to co-occur in them. The authors enumerated 150 to 200 TCR beta chains as linked to cytomegalovirus.

The data were produced by immunoSEQ multiplex PCR, yet TCRdb's version contains in-frame clones alone and is incomplete. Here the sample spans around 80,000 clones, approximately 96% being singletons. V shed 7 bases and J shed 4 bases, with 11 bases lying between them. CDR1 is SNHLY, CDR2 FYNNEI, per germline. This CDR3 comprises 13 residues. The approximately 120-subject validation cohort, separate from the approximately 670-subject first cohort, included the donors. To note about this clone: Its antigen remains unknown.

Sequencing was done on a sample of PBMCs. The receptor comes from a woman younger than 35 in good health and CMV-seronegative. The chain is built from TRBV2 and TRBJ1-5; the D is unclear. Here the CDR3 DNA reads TGTGCCAGCACTGCGGGCGCTAATCAGCCCCAGCATTTT. Translating gives CASTAGANQPQHF. Looking up the rest from reference TRBV2 and TRBJ1-5 gives the full variable domain: EPEVTQTPSHQVTQMGQEVILRCVPISNHLYFYWYRQILGQKVEFLVSFYNNEISEKSEIFDDQFSVERPDGSNFTLKIRSTKLEDSAMYFCASTAGANQPQHFGDGTRLSIL.